This entry describes one T cell receptor (beta chain). Antigen specificity is unknown. Germline CDR1 reads SGHKS; CDR2 reads YYEKEE (reference sequence). V lost 2 bases and J lost 7; bases outside the gene matches: 11. The CDR3 spans 16 residues. This entry belongs to a study of OX40 agonist ivuxolimab in advanced cancers. Study-level information: Ivuxolimab is an agonistic anti-OX40 (CD134) antibody, and patients were treated with it. Recorded diagnoses for dose-escalation patients were hepatocellular carcinoma, melanoma, renal cell or head and neck cancer. Around 40% of patients had received prior checkpoint inhibitor therapy.

Measured with immunoSEQ multiplex PCR; TCRdb has only the in-frame clones, and not every one. The sample includes roughly 76,000 clones, 80% to 90% of them seen just once. The study, taken as a whole, reports: In general, CD8+ T cells held more expanded clones than CD4+ did, on average.

The TCR sequence derives from an adult with an advanced solid tumor such as melanoma, head and neck, liver or kidney cancer. Here the sequenced sample was CD4+ or CD8+ T cells sorted from blood, taken in a trial of the OX40 agonist ivuxolimab. The J gene is TRBJ2-7, the V gene TRBV5-5; 11 nucleotides match TRBD2. The CDR3 is CASSFPLAGGLGEQYF. In DNA form, the CDR3 reads TGTGCCAGCAGCTTCCCCTTAGCGGGGGGGCTGGGGGAGCAGTACTTC.